This T cell receptor beta chain comes out of a study of regulatory T cells in long-lasting Graves disease. This clonotype occurred many times. Time point defined: newly diagnosed GD, antithyroid drugs for less than 3 months. The TCR library was made from RNA that had been extracted from PBMCs in TRIzol. Peripheral blood, around 9 milliliters per patient, was collected in EDTA tubes. In building TCR beta libraries, iRepertoire HTBI primers were used together with Arm-PCR of CDR3 regions. One entry per CDR3 protein results from TCRdb running MiXCR on the multiplex PCR reads. This table holds hundreds of thousands of distinct CDR3 sequences, less than 20% found once. V was clipped by 3 bases and J by 3 bases; unmatched bases: 8. The CDR3 covers 16 residues. CDR1 and CDR2 from the germline V gene are KGHDR and SFDVKD.

The origin of this receptor is a female donor with Graves disease. The sample in question was peripheral blood mononuclear cells (PBMCs), obtained at new diagnosis, from a patient treated with antithyroid drugs. The rearrangement uses TRBV24-1 and TRBJ1-2; the match to TRBD1 covers 8 bases. The CDR3 sequence: CATSDPTDRGDYGYTF. DNA of the CDR3: TGTGCCACCAGTGATCCCACAGACAGGGGCGACTATGGCTACACCTTC.